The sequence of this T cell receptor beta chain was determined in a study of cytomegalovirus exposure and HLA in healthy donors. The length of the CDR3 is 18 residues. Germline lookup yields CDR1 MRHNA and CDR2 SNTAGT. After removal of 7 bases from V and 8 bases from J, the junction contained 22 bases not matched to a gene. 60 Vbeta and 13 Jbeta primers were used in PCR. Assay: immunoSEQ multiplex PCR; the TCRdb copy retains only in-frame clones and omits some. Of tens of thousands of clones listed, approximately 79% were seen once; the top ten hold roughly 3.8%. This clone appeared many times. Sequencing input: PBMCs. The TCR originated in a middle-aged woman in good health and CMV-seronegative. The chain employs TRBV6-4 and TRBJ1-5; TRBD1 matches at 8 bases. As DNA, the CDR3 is TGTGCCAGCAACCGACAGGGGTCCTTCCCAGGGCACGGGGAGCCCCAGCATTTT. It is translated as CASNRQGSFPGHGEPQHF.